Sequencing of this TCR beta chain was carried out in a study of blood T cell repertoires in COVID-19. The CDR3 contains 12 residues. The germline V and J ends were trimmed by 0 bases and 8 bases, with 5 bases remaining between them. TCRdb's copy holds only in-frame clones and misses some; the assay was immunoSEQ multiplex PCR. The data show roughly 40,000 clones, about 90% seen once. The V and J genes are TRBV23-1 and TRBJ2-1; D unclear. TRBV23-1 is an ORF for which the function is uncertain. Sequencing was carried out using peripheral blood. This receptor was taken from a man aged 45-65 years with active COVID-19. The CDR3 DNA reads TGCGCCAGCAGTCAATCTAATGATGAGCAGTTCTTC. Encoded protein: CASSQSNDEQFF.